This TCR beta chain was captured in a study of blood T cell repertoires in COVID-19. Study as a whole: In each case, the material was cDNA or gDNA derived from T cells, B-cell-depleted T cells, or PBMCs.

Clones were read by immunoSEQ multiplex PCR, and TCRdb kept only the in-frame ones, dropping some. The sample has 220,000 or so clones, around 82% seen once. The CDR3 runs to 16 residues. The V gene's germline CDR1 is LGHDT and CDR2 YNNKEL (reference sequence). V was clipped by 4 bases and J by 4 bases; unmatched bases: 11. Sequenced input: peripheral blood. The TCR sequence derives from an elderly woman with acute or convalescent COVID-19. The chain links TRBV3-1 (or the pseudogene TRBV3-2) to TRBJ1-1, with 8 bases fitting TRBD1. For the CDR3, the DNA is TGTGCCAGCAGCCCCGGCAGGGGGCGAGTCTTCACTGAAGCTTTCTTT. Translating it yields CASSPGRGRVFTEAFF.